This T cell receptor (beta chain) derives from a study of blood T cell repertoires in COVID-19. Looked up from germline, CDR1 is MNHEY and CDR2 is SVGAGI. The CDR3 covers 13 residues. Between the trimmed V and J ends, which lost 3 bases and 4 bases, there was a span of 7 bases. The method was immunoSEQ multiplex PCR; TCRdb's version includes in-frame clones alone and lacks a portion of them. The table has about 440,000 clones, roughly nine tenths seen once. Comments on this clone: The sample carries other DNA sequences with the same CDR3.

The rearrangement uses TRBV6-5 and TRBJ2-1; D is uncertain. Sequenced sample: PBMCs or T cells enriched from blood (not recorded which). This sequence was found in a woman between 18 and 29 years old with acute COVID-19. The CDR3 sequence: CASSYDFYNEQFF. CDR3 DNA sequence: TGTGCCAGCAGTTATGACTTTTACAATGAGCAGTTCTTC.